This is a list of T cell receptor beta chains from one sample in a study of spatial heterogeneity in lung cancer. TCRdb redid the calling of the 5' RACE reads with MiXCR, one entry per CDR3 protein. The sample contains more than 65,000 distinct CDR3 sequences, about 8.5% of which appear only once. Here the sequenced sample was PBMCs, taken at surgery. The receptors were sampled from a male donor with early-stage non-small cell lung cancer. CDR3s include the opening cysteine and the closing phenylalanine or tryptophan. D genes are given only for firm matches. The size entry is marked missing in some rows and otherwise reads once, few, many or a size class.

clone size: many
V gene: TRBV5-1
J gene: TRBJ1-1
D gene: .
CDR3 protein: CASSRDSQNTEAFF
CDR3 DNA: TGCGCCAGCAGCCGGGATTCTCAGAACACTGAAGCTTTCTTT

clone size: many
V gene: TRBV2
J gene: TRBJ1-1
D gene: .
CDR3 protein: CASKDMGGYAEAFF
CDR3 DNA: TGTGCCAGCAAAGATATGGGGGGGTACGCTGAAGCTTTCTTT

clone size: .
V gene: TRBV28
J gene: TRBJ2-3
D gene: .
CDR3 protein: CASSVDSPDTQYF
CDR3 DNA: TGTGCCAGCAGTGTAGATAGTCCAGATACGCAGTATTTT

clone size: few
V gene: TRBV5-4
J gene: TRBJ2-4
D gene: .
CDR3 protein: CASSPSTGLAKNIQYF
CDR3 DNA: TGTGCCAGCAGCCCATCGACAGGTTTAGCCAAAAACATTCAGTACTTC

clone size: few
V gene: TRBV7-3
J gene: TRBJ2-1
D gene: .
CDR3 protein: CASSPRAEVNEQFF
CDR3 DNA: TGTGCCAGCAGCCCCCGGGCGGAGGTGAATGAGCAGTTCTTC

clone size: few
V gene: TRBV4-1
J gene: TRBJ2-3
D gene: TRBD2
CDR3 protein: CASSHYYPGLAGGDSTDTQYF
CDR3 DNA: TGCGCCAGCAGCCACTACTACCCGGGACTAGCGGGAGGGGATAGCACAGATACGCAGTATTTT

clone size: many
V gene: TRBV12-3/TRBV12-4
J gene: TRBJ2-1
D gene: TRBD2
CDR3 protein: CASSFSLAGGHNEQFF
CDR3 DNA: TGTGCCAGCAGTTTTTCCCTAGCGGGAGGCCACAATGAGCAGTTCTTC

clone size: few
V gene: TRBV2
J gene: TRBJ1-5
D gene: .
CDR3 protein: CASSDESLQPQHF
CDR3 DNA: TGTGCCAGCAGTGATGAGAGTCTGCAGCCCCAGCATTTT

clone size: many
V gene: TRBV24-1
J gene: TRBJ1-5
D gene: .
CDR3 protein: CATSRDNNQPQHF
CDR3 DNA: TGTGCCACCAGCCGGGACAACAATCAGCCCCAGCATTTT

clone size: many
V gene: TRBV25-1
J gene: TRBJ2-3
D gene: TRBD2
CDR3 protein: CASSANWDLGRSGTQYF
CDR3 DNA: TGTGCCAGCAGTGCGAATTGGGACCTCGGGAGGTCAGGTACGCAGTATTTT

clone size: few
V gene: TRBV27
J gene: TRBJ2-5
D gene: TRBD2
CDR3 protein: CASSGGLAGGRQETQYF
CDR3 DNA: TGTGCCAGCAGTGGGGGACTAGCGGGAGGGCGGCAAGAGACCCAGTACTTC

clone size: .
V gene: TRBV12-3/TRBV12-4
J gene: TRBJ2-1
D gene: .
CDR3 protein: CASSFGKGSYNEQFF
CDR3 DNA: TGTGCCAGCAGTTTTGGGAAGGGCTCCTACAATGAGCAGTTCTTC

clone size: few
V gene: TRBV20-1
J gene: TRBJ2-7
D gene: TRBD2
CDR3 protein: CSVGTSGRNEQYF
CDR3 DNA: TGCAGTGTGGGGACTAGCGGGAGGAATGAGCAGTACTTC

clone size: many
V gene: TRBV29-1
J gene: TRBJ1-4
D gene: TRBD1
CDR3 protein: CSVSTGTEKLFF
CDR3 DNA: TGCAGCGTCTCGACAGGGACGGAAAAACTGTTTTTT

clone size: many
V gene: TRBV7-9
J gene: TRBJ1-3
D gene: TRBD1
CDR3 protein: CASSPPGQRSRNTIYF
CDR3 DNA: TGTGCCAGCAGCCCTCCGGGACAGAGGTCTCGAAACACCATATATTTT

clone size: .
V gene: TRBV20-1
J gene: TRBJ2-3
D gene: TRBD2
CDR3 protein: CSTSGGRANTQYF
CDR3 DNA: TGCAGCACCTCCGGCGGGAGAGCAAATACGCAGTATTTT

clone size: .
V gene: TRBV7-7
J gene: TRBJ2-5
D gene: .
CDR3 protein: CASSLGSGPQETQYF
CDR3 DNA: TGTGCCAGCAGCTTAGGGAGCGGGCCCCAAGAGACCCAGTACTTC

clone size: many
V gene: TRBV20-1
J gene: TRBJ2-7
D gene: TRBD1
CDR3 protein: CSAPSGTGGAEQYF
CDR3 DNA: TGCAGTGCTCCTTCCGGGACAGGGGGCGCGGAGCAGTACTTC

clone size: few
V gene: TRBV5-1
J gene: TRBJ1-5
D gene: TRBD1
CDR3 protein: CASRPGQLSNQPQHF
CDR3 DNA: TGCGCCAGCCGTCCGGGACAGCTTAGCAATCAGCCCCAGCATTTT

clone size: many
V gene: TRBV11-1
J gene: TRBJ2-1
D gene: TRBD2
CDR3 protein: CASSLLAGPYNEQFF
CDR3 DNA: TGTGCCAGCAGCTTGCTAGCGGGACCCTACAATGAGCAGTTCTTC

clone size: many
V gene: TRBV12-3/TRBV12-4
J gene: TRBJ1-5
D gene: .
CDR3 protein: CASSQGPAGNQPQHF
CDR3 DNA: TGTGCCAGCAGTCAGGGACCGGCAGGCAATCAGCCCCAGCATTTT

clone size: many
V gene: TRBV10-3
J gene: TRBJ2-1
D gene: .
CDR3 protein: CAISESLQARNEQFF
CDR3 DNA: TGTGCCATCAGTGAGTCCCTACAGGCCCGAAATGAGCAGTTCTTC

clone size: .
V gene: TRBV2
J gene: TRBJ2-3
D gene: TRBD2
CDR3 protein: CASKGNSGSTDTQYF
CDR3 DNA: TGTGCCAGCAAGGGTAATAGCGGGAGCACAGATACGCAGTATTTT

clone size: few
V gene: TRBV29-1
J gene: TRBJ1-2
D gene: .
CDR3 protein: CSVGKGDGYAYTF
CDR3 DNA: TGCAGCGTTGGGAAGGGGGATGGGTATGCCTACACCTTC

clone size: many
V gene: TRBV11-2
J gene: TRBJ2-5
D gene: .
CDR3 protein: CASRPGRDLETQYF
CDR3 DNA: TGTGCCAGCAGACCGGGACGGGACCTGGAGACCCAGTACTTC

clone size: many
V gene: TRBV2
J gene: TRBJ1-1
D gene: .
CDR3 protein: CASSDNLEAFF
CDR3 DNA: TGTGCCAGCAGTGACAACCTTGAAGCTTTCTTT

clone size: many
V gene: TRBV20-1
J gene: TRBJ2-3
D gene: .
CDR3 protein: CSALSRADTQYF
CDR3 DNA: TGCAGTGCACTGAGTAGAGCAGATACGCAGTATTTT

clone size: many
V gene: TRBV5-1
J gene: TRBJ2-5
D gene: .
CDR3 protein: CASSLDRRAKETQYF
CDR3 DNA: TGCGCCAGCAGCCTCGACCGACGGGCTAAAGAGACCCAGTACTTC

clone size: few
V gene: TRBV7-2
J gene: TRBJ2-1
D gene: TRBD2
CDR3 protein: CASSWNSGNSYNEQFF
CDR3 DNA: TGTGCCAGCAGCTGGAATAGCGGGAACTCCTACAATGAGCAGTTCTTC

clone size: many
V gene: TRBV20-1
J gene: TRBJ2-5
D gene: .
CDR3 protein: CSARDALKGLKQETQYF
CDR3 DNA: TGCAGTGCTAGAGACGCCTTGAAAGGGTTGAAACAGGAGACCCAGTACTTC

clone size: many
V gene: TRBV6-5
J gene: TRBJ2-1
D gene: TRBD2
CDR3 protein: CASSYWGTSGKHEQFF
CDR3 DNA: TGTGCCAGCAGTTACTGGGGGACTAGCGGGAAGCATGAGCAGTTCTTC

clone size: many
V gene: TRBV7-2
J gene: TRBJ1-1
D gene: .
CDR3 protein: CASSWDGDTEAFF
CDR3 DNA: TGTGCCAGCAGCTGGGACGGCGACACTGAAGCTTTCTTT

clone size: .
V gene: TRBV30
J gene: TRBJ2-3
D gene: TRBD2
CDR3 protein: CAWSRRLAGVGTDTQYF
CDR3 DNA: TGTGCCTGGAGTAGGAGACTAGCGGGAGTAGGCACAGATACGCAGTATTTT

clone size: few
V gene: TRBV29-1
J gene: TRBJ2-7
D gene: .
CDR3 protein: CSVEVRPYEQYF
CDR3 DNA: TGCAGCGTTGAAGTACGTCCCTACGAGCAGTACTTC

clone size: many
V gene: TRBV18
J gene: TRBJ1-1
D gene: .
CDR3 protein: CASSPGFNTEAFF
CDR3 DNA: TGTGCCAGCTCACCGGGATTCAACACTGAAGCTTTCTTT

clone size: many
V gene: TRBV27
J gene: TRBJ2-3
D gene: TRBD2
CDR3 protein: CASSSRPLPSGGATDTQYF
CDR3 DNA: TGTGCCAGCAGTTCCCGACCCCTACCTAGCGGGGGGGCCACAGATACGCAGTATTTT

clone size: many
V gene: TRBV3-1
J gene: TRBJ2-2
D gene: .
CDR3 protein: CASSQSDSTGELFF
CDR3 DNA: TGTGCCAGCAGCCAGTCCGACAGCACCGGGGAGCTGTTTTTT

clone size: few
V gene: TRBV6-2/TRBV6-3
J gene: TRBJ2-2
D gene: .
CDR3 protein: CASSYRRDTGELFF
CDR3 DNA: TGTGCCAGCAGTTATAGGAGGGACACCGGGGAGCTGTTTTTT

clone size: many
V gene: TRBV7-8
J gene: TRBJ2-5
D gene: .
CDR3 protein: CASSPVEPGPMQETQYF
CDR3 DNA: TGTGCCAGCAGCCCGGTCGAGCCGGGACCGATGCAAGAGACCCAGTACTTC

clone size: .
V gene: TRBV27
J gene: TRBJ2-7
D gene: TRBD1
CDR3 protein: CASSLTGSSYEQYF
CDR3 DNA: TGTGCCAGCAGCCTGACAGGGTCCTCCTACGAGCAGTACTTC

clone size: few
V gene: TRBV18
J gene: TRBJ2-7
D gene: .
CDR3 protein: CASSPPLVSTEQYF
CDR3 DNA: TGTGCCAGCTCACCACCGCTTGTCAGCACGGAGCAGTACTTC

clone size: many
V gene: TRBV7-9
J gene: TRBJ2-2
D gene: .
CDR3 protein: CASSSPPGRVDGELFF
CDR3 DNA: TGTGCCAGCAGCTCCCCCCCAGGCAGGGTGGACGGGGAGCTGTTTTTT